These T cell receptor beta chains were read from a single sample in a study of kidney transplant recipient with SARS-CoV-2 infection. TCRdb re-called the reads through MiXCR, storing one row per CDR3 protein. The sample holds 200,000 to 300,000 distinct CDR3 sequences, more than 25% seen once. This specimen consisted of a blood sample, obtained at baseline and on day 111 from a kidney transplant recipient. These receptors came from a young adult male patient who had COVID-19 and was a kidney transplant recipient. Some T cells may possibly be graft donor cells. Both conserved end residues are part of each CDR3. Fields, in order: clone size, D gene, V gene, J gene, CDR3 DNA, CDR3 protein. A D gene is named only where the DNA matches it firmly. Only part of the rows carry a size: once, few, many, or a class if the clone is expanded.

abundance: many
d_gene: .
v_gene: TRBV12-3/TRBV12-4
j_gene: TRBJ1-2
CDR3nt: TGTGCCAGCAGTAATGTGCCCAGCTTCCGAAAGACCTATGGCTACACCTTC
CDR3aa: CASSNVPSFRKTYGYTF

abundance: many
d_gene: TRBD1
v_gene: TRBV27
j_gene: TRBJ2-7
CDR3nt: TGTGCCAGCAGTTTATCGTGGTATGGGACAGGGACGGGCGAGCAGTACTTC
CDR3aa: CASSLSWYGTGTGEQYF

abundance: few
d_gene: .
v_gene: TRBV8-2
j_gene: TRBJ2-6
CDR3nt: TGTGGCAACGATACAAGGATAACACAAAGTCGGGCCAACGTCCTGACTTTC
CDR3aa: CGNDTRITQSRANVLTF

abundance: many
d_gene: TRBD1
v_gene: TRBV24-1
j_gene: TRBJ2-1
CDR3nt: TGTGCCACCAGTGCCCTGGACAGGGGTGAAGGAGGACCATACAATGAGCAGTTCTTC
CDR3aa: CATSALDRGEGGPYNEQFF

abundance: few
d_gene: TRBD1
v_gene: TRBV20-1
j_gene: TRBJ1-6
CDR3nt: TGCAGTGCTTCAAGGGACAGGCGTGCTTCACCCCTCCACTTT
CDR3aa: CSASRDRRASPLHF

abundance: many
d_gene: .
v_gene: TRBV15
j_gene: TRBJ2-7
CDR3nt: TGTGCCACCAGCAGAGATCCTGGGGACGAGCAGTACTTC
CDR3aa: CATSRDPGDEQYF

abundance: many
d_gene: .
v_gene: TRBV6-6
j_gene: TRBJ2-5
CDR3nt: TGTGCCAGCCTTAACAGGGTAGAGACCCAGTACTTC
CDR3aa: CASLNRVETQYF

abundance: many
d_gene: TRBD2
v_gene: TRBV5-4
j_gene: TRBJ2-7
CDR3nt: TGTGCCAGCAGCTTGGAACTAGCGGGAGGGAGCGAGCAGTACTTC
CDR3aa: CASSLELAGGSEQYF

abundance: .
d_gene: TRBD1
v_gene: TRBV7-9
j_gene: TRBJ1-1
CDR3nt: TGTGCCAGCAGCTTCTACCAAGGGACAGGGCGCACTGAAGCTTTCTTT
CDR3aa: CASSFYQGTGRTEAFF

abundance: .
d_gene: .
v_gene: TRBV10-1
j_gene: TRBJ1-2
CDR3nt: TGCGTCAGCAGTTGGGCTACAAGATCGCGAAAGACCTATGGCTACACCTTC
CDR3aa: CVSSWATRSRKTYGYTF

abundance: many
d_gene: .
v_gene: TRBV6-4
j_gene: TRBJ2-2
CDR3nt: TGTGCCAGCAGTGACTCTAGCACCGGGGAGCTGTTTTTT
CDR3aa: CASSDSSTGELFF

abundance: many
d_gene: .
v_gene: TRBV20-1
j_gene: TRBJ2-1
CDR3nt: TGCAGTGCTAGGGTATCTAGGGATGAGCAGTTCTTC
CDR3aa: CSARVSRDEQFF

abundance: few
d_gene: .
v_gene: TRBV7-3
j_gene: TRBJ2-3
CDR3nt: TGTGCCAGCAGCTTAACCGGAAACGGGCAGTATTTT
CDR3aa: CASSLTGNGQYF

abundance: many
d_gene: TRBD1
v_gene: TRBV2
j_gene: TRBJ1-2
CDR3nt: TGTGCCAGCTTTCGGACAGGGGTTCTTTATGGCTACACCTTC
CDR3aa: CASFRTGVLYGYTF

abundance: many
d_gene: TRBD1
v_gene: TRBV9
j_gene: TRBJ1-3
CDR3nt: TGTGCCAGCAGCGCCGGACCGGGACAGGCTGGAAACACCATATATTTT
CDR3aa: CASSAGPGQAGNTIYF

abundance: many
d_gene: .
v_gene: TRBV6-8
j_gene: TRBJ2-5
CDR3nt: TGTGCCAGCACACAAGGTTACGGGGAGACCCAGTACTTC
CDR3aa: CASTQGYGETQYF

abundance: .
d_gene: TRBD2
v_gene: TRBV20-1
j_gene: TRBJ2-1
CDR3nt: TGCAGTGCTCCCGGGACTAGACCCCATGAGCAGTTCTTC
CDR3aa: CSAPGTRPHEQFF

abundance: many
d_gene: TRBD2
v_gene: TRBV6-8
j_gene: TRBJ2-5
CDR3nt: TGTGCCAGCAGCCCCCCTGGGGTAGCGGGAATAGGAGAGACCCAGTACTTC
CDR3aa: CASSPPGVAGIGETQYF

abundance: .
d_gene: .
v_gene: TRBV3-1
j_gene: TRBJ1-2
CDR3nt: TGTGCCAGCAGCGTGTCTAACACCCCTCGAAAGACCTATGGCTACACCTTC
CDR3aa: CASSVSNTPRKTYGYTF

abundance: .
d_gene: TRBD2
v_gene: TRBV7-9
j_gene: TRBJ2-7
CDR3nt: TGTGCCAGCCGAAAGGAGGGAGCGGGGGAGCAGTACTTC
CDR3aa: CASRKEGAGEQYF

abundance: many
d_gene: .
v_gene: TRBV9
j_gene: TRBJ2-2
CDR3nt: TGTGCCAGCAGCGTAAGTGGTGGGTTTAACACCGGGGAGCTGTTTTTT
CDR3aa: CASSVSGGFNTGELFF

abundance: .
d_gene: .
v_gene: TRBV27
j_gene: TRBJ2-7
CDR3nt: TGTGCCAGCAGTTTAGGGTGGAGCTCCTACGAGCAGTACTTC
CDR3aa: CASSLGWSSYEQYF

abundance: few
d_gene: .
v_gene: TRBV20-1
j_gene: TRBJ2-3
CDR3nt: TGCAGTGCTAATCAGGTTACGCAGTATTTT
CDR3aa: CSANQVTQYF

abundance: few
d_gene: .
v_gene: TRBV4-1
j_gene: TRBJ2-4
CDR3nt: TGCGCCAGCAGCCCCCAAACTTTGGTTATGGCCAAAAACATTCAGTACTTC
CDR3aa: CASSPQTLVMAKNIQYF

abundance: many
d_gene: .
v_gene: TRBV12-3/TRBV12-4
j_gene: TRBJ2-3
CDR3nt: TGTGCCAGCAGCCCCGGTCGTCCCGGGGGTGGCGATACGCAGTATTTT
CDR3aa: CASSPGRPGGGDTQYF

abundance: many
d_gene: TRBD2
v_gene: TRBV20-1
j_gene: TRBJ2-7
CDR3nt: TGCAGTGCTAGAGTCGGGACTAGCGGGGGTGGGCAGCAGTACTTC
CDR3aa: CSARVGTSGGGQQYF

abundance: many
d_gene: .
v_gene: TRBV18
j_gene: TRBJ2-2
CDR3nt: TGTGCCGGAGCCGGGGATGTGACCGGGGAGCTGTTTTTT
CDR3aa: CAGAGDVTGELFF

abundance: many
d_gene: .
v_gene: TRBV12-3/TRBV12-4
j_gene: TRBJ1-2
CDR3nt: TGTGCCAGCAGTAGGCACGTCACAGCAGGAAAGACCTATGGCTACACCTTC
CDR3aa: CASSRHVTAGKTYGYTF

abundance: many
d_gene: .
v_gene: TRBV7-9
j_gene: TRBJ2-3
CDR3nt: TGTGCCAGCAGCTTAGCGCTGGGGGGCGCGAGAGATACGCAGTATTTT
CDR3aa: CASSLALGGARDTQYF

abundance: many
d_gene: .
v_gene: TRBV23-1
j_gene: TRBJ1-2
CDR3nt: TGCGCCAGCAGTCCGGTCTCGCTACGCAGAAAGACCTATGGCTACACCTTC
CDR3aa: CASSPVSLRRKTYGYTF

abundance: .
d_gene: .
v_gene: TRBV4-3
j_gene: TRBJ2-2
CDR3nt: TGCGTCAGCTGCCCAGAGGTCGGTACCGGGGAGCTGTTTTTT
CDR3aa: CVSCPEVGTGELFF

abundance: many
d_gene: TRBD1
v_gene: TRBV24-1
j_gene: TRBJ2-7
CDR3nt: TGTGCCACCAGACGGGACAGGTCCTACGAGCAGTACTTC
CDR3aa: CATRRDRSYEQYF

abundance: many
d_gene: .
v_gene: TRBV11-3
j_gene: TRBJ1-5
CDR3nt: TGTGCCAGCAGCTTAGTGACAGGTCGGGATCAGCCCCAGCATTTT
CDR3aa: CASSLVTGRDQPQHF

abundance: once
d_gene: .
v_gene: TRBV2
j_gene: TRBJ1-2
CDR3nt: TGTGCCAGCAGTCGAATCGTTTACCGATGGAAGACCTATGGCTACACCTTC
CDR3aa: CASSRIVYRWKTYGYTF

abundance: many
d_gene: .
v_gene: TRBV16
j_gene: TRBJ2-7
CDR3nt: TGTGCCAGCAGCCAATCCGGGAGCGGATCCTACGAGCAGTACTTC
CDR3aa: CASSQSGSGSYEQYF

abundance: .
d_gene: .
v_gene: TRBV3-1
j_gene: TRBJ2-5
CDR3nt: TGTGCCAGCAGCACCATACCTCCCATTTCTTTCTCTGGGACCCAGTACTTC
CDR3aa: CASSTIPPISFSGTQYF

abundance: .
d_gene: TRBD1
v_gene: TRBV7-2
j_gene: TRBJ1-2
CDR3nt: TGTGCCAGCGGCCCGCGGACAGGGAGTGTTTTCTATGGCTACACCTTC
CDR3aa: CASGPRTGSVFYGYTF

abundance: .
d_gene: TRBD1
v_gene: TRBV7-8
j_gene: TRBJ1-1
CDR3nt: TGTGCCAGCAGCACCGGGACAGGGGGCACTGGAGCTTTCTTT
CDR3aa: CASSTGTGGTGAFF

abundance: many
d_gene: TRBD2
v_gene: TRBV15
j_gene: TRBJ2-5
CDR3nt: TGTGCCACCAGCGGCGGGGGAGGACAAGAGACCCAGTACTTC
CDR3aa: CATSGGGGQETQYF

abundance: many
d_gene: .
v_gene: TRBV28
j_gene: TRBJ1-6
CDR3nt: TGTGCCAGCAGAGGAGGGGAGTCACCCCTCCACTTT
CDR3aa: CASRGGESPLHF

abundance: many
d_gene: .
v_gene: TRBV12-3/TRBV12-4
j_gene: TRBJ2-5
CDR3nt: TGTGCCAGCAGTTCCTCACGCCTGGTCGACCAGTACTTC
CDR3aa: CASSSSRLVDQYF

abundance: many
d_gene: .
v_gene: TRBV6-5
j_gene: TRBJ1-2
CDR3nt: TGTGCCAGCAGCCCGTCTAACTATGGCTACACCTTC
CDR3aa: CASSPSNYGYTF

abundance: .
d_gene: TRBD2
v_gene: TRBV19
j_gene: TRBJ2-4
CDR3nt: TGTGCCAGTAGTCTCGGGACTACCCGGGGGGGAAACATTCAGTACTTC
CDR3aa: CASSLGTTRGGNIQYF

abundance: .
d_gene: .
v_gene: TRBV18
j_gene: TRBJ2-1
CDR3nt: TGTGCCTGCTCACCCGGGACATACAATGAGCAGTTCTTC
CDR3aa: CACSPGTYNEQFF

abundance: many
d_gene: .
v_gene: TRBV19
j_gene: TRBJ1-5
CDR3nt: TGTGCCAGTAGTATATTACGGCAGAAAAATAGCAATCAGCCCCAGCATTTT
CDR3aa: CASSILRQKNSNQPQHF

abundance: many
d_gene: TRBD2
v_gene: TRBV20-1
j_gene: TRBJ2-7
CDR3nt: TGCAGTGCTAGAGATTGGCTAGCGGGAGAGTGGGAGCAGTACTTC
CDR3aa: CSARDWLAGEWEQYF

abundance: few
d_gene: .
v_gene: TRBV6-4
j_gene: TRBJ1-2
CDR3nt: TGTGCCAGCAGTGCTTGCGACTCACACGGAAAGACCTATGGCTACACCTTC
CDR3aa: CASSACDSHGKTYGYTF